One and the same sample provided the 9 T cell receptor beta chains below, sequenced in a study of T cell responses to AZD1222 COVID-19 vaccine. Clones were sequenced by immunoSEQ multiplex PCR, and TCRdb holds only the in-frame ones, with some missing. The table has around 84,000 clones, 80% to 90% seen once. Specimen: peripheral blood, collected on day 0 of MenACWY control vaccination. Receptor source: an adult in good health.

V gene TRBV18 combines with J gene TRBJ1-2, with 7 bases lining up with TRBD1. Trimming removed 3 bases from V and 4 bases from J; junction bases left unmatched: 8. Germline V gene sequence: CDR1 KGHSH, CDR2 LQKENI. The CDR3 has 15 amino acids. The CDR3 loop is CASSPGQTLTYGYTF. Written as DNA, the CDR3 is TGTGCCAGCTCACCGGGACAGACCCTGACCTATGGCTACACCTTC.

The CDR3, as DNA: TGTGCCAGCTCACTTCCTTCGGGGCTCAAGTACACAGATACGCAGTATTTT. It is translated as CASSLPSGLKYTDTQYF. This chain joins TRBV18 and TRBJ2-3; D is perhaps TRBD1 or TRBD2 (5 bases each). V dropped 4 bases and J dropped 2 bases, with 19 bases sitting between them. The CDR3 contains 17 residues. Germline lookup yields CDR1 KGHSH and CDR2 LQKENI.

A single count supports this clone. The chain recombines TRBV19 with TRBJ1-3; D is unclear. CDR1 is LNHDA and CDR2 is SQIVND in the germline V gene (reference sequence). V was clipped by 3 bases and J by 4 bases, with 10 bases between them. The CDR3 totals 14 residues. The CDR3 bases are TGTGCCAGTAGTATCAGATCCATCGGAAACACCATATATTTT. It yields the protein CASSIRSIGNTIYF.

The genes are TRBV5-1 and TRBJ1-4; D remains ambiguous. The V gene's germline CDR1 is SGHRS and CDR2 YFSETQ. The CDR3 consists of 15 residues. Trimming shortened V by 4 bases and J by 7 bases, and 17 bases separated the two germline ends. The CDR3 sequence: CASSPSAIPGEKLFF. DNA for the CDR3: TGCGCCAGCAGCCCCTCGGCGATTCCCGGTGAAAAACTGTTTTTT.

The genes are TRBV2 and TRBJ2-1, with a tentative D call TRBD1 (6 bases). The V gene lost 0 bases and the J gene lost 7 bases, with 13 bases spanning the gap. The CDR3 sequence is 15 residues long. Per the germline V gene, CDR1 is SNHLY and CDR2 is FYNNEI. The CDR3 region has the DNA TGTGCCAGCAGTGAAGCTGGCAGGGGCTGGAATGAGCAGTTCTTC. Translated: CASSEAGRGWNEQFF.

This clone was seen just once. The gene calls are TRBV2 and TRBJ1-6; 9 bases agree with TRBD1. This CDR3 is built from 20 residues. CDR1 is SNHLY, CDR2 FYNNEI, per germline. Trimming took 4 bases from V and 6 from J; bases not matched to a gene: 19. CDR3 region: CASSVRTPGQGVGPNSPLHF. The CDR3 DNA sequence: TGTGCCAGCAGTGTCCGGACCCCGGGACAGGGAGTGGGTCCTAATTCACCCCTCCACTTT.

CDR3 region: CASRQGPSTDTQYF. The CDR3 bases are TGCGCCAGCAGGCAGGGACCTAGCACAGATACGCAGTATTTT. The chain joins TRBV5-1 to TRBJ2-3; D possibly matches TRBD1 or TRBD2 (5 bases each). CDR3 length: 14 amino acids. V was clipped by 5 bases and J by 0 bases, with 10 bases between them. Germline CDR1 is SGHRS and CDR2 is YFSETQ.

This rearrangement joins TRBV19 to TRBJ1-5; a weak D match, TRBD1 (6 bases). With 5 bases removed from V and 0 bases from J, the gap between germline ends came to 8 bases. In germline, CDR1 is LNHDA, CDR2 SQIVND (reference sequence). The CDR3 runs 14 residues. The CDR3 DNA sequence: TGTGCCAGTAGTCCGACAGGTAGCAATCAGCCCCAGCATTTT. Its protein is CASSPTGSNQPQHF. Based on the CDR3 plus reference TRBV19 and TRBJ1-5, the full variable domain is DGGITQSPKYLFRKEGQNVTLSCEQNLNHDAMYWYRQDPGQGLRLIYYSQIVNDFQKGDIAEGYSVSREKKESFPLTVTSAQKNPTAFYLCASSPTGSNQPQHFGDGTRLSIL.

V and J are TRBV7-2 and TRBJ1-6; TRBD1 matches 11 bases. Germline-derived CDR1 and CDR2 are SGHTA and FQGNSA. Trimming removed 5 bases from V and 0 bases from J; junction bases left unmatched: 3. The CDR3 sequence is 17 residues long. The CDR3 sequence is CASSTGQGASYNSPLHF. The CDR3 nucleotides read TGTGCCAGCAGCACAGGACAGGGGGCCTCCTATAATTCACCCCTCCACTTT.